This TCR beta chain is from a study of T-cell reconstitution after alpha-beta-depleted transplantation in children. A TCRbeta library incorporating unique molecular identifiers was prepared. A single record per CDR3 protein comes from TCRdb applying MiXCR to the PCR reads. This table holds approximately 640,000 distinct CDR3 sequences, approximately 16% found once. CDR1 SGHRS and CDR2 YFSETQ come from the germline V gene. V was clipped by 7 bases and J by 7 bases; unmatched bases: 9. The CDR3 has 14 amino acids. This TCR was recovered from a human donor who donated a stem cell graft to a child with acute myeloid leukemia. The chain recombines TRBV5-1 with TRBJ2-1, with TRBD1 matching 9 bases. Sample: PBMCs from the stem cell graft donor, taken from the stem cell graft. CDR3 sequence: CASDRGGGPNEQFF. CDR3 sequence (DNA): TGCGCCAGCGACAGGGGGGGGGGACCTAATGAGCAGTTCTTC.